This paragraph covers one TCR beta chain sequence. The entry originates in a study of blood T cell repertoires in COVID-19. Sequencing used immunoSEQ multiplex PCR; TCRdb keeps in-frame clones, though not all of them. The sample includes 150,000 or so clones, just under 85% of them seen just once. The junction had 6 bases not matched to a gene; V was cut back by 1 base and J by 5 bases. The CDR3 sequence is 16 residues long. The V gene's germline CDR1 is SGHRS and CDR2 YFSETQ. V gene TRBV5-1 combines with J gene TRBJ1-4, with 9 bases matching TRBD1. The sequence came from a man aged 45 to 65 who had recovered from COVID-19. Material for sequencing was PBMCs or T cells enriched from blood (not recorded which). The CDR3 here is CASSLSPTGGNEKLFF. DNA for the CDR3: TGCGCCAGCAGCTTGTCCCCAACAGGGGGCAATGAAAAACTGTTTTTT.